The present TCR beta chain was sequenced within a study of blood T cell repertoires in COVID-19. This CDR3 spans 15 amino acids. Unmatched junction bases numbered 12, after V lost 5 bases and J lost 11 bases. Germline CDR1 reads SGHTA; CDR2 reads FQGNSA. The table came from immunoSEQ multiplex PCR; TCRdb's copy has only in-frame clones and leaves some out. The profile shows over 45,000 clones, around 83% of them singletons. This clone was detected once. The clonotype originates from a woman aged 55-69 years with acute or convalescent COVID-19. This chain links TRBV7-2 with TRBJ1-1; TRBD1 agrees at 12 bases. The sample comprised peripheral blood. The chain's CDR3 is CASSTRDRGRGDAFF. CDR3 coding DNA: TGTGCCAGCAGCACCCGGGACAGGGGGCGCGGGGATGCTTTCTTT.